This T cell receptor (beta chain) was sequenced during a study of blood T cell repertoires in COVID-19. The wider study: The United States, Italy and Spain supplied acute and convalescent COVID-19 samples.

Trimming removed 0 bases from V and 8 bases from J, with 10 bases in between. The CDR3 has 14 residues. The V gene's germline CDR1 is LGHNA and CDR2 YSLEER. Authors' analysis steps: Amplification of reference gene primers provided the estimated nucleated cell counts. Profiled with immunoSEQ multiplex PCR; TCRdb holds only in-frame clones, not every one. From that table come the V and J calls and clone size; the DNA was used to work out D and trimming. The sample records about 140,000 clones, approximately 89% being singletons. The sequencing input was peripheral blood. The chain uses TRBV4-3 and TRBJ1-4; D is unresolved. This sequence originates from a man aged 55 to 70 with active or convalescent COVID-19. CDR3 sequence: CASSQELSLEKLFF. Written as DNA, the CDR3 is TGCGCCAGCAGCCAAGAGCTCTCCCTAGAAAAACTGTTTTTT.